The 9 T cell receptor beta chains below all came from one sample that was sequenced in a study of blood T cell repertoires in COVID-19. Assay: immunoSEQ multiplex PCR; the TCRdb copy retains only in-frame clones and omits some. Among 150,000 to 250,000 clones, roughly nine tenths were seen once, and the ten largest hold about 2.2%. Input material: PBMCs or T cells enriched from blood (not recorded which). The receptor source for this set is a woman aged 25 to 39 who had recovered from COVID-19.

The V and J genes are TRBV5-4 and TRBJ2-1, with 10 bases identical to TRBD1. J lost 9 bases, V lost 3 bases, and 12 bases had no gene match. Germline V gene data show CDR1 as SGHNT and CDR2 as YYREEE (reference sequence). CDR3 size: 16 residues. CDR3 bases: TGTGCCAGCAGCTCCCGGGGACAGGGGTTAAATGGTGAGCAGTTCTTC. Translating gives CASSSRGQGLNGEQFF.

This clone was picked up many times. The J gene is TRBJ2-1, the V gene TRBV3-1 (or the pseudogene TRBV3-2); D call uncertain. V was pared by 4 bases and J by 2 bases, with 9 bases between. CDR1 LGHDT and CDR2 YNNKEL come from the germline V gene (reference sequence). CDR3 length: 14 residues. The CDR3 sequence is CASSPRVAYNEQFF. Here the CDR3 DNA reads TGTGCCAGCAGCCCTAGAGTGGCCTACAATGAGCAGTTCTTC.

This sequence joins TRBV5-8 and TRBJ2-7; weak D call: TRBD2 (5 bases). The V end lost 0 bases, the J end lost 5 bases, and 15 bases lay between the germline ends. In germline, CDR1 is SGHTS, CDR2 YDEGEE. The length of the CDR3 is 15 residues. The CDR3 DNA sequence: TGTGCCAGCAGCTTGGGCCTAGAAAGCGGCCACGAGCAGTACTTC. It translates to CASSLGLESGHEQYF. The full variable domain, with the rest looked up from reference TRBV5-8 and TRBJ2-7, is EAGVTQSPTHLIKTRGQQATLRCSPISGHTSVYWYQQALGLGLQFLLWYDEGEERNRGNFPPRFSGRQFPNYSSELNVNALELEDSALYLCASSLGLESGHEQYFGPGTRLTVT.

This clone was detected a few times. V usage is TRBV9 and J usage is TRBJ1-6; 7 nucleotides match TRBD1. The CDR3 is 15 residues long. Germline trimming cut 0 bases from V and 7 bases from J; bases unmatched to any gene: 4. Germline CDR1 and CDR2: SGDLS and YYNGEE. The CDR3 DNA is TGTGCCAGCAGCGTAGAGGACAGGAGAAATTCACCCCTCCACTTT. Translation gives CASSVEDRRNSPLHF.

This chain uses TRBV4-2 with TRBJ2-3; TRBD2 agrees at 12 bases. Germline V lookup: CDR1 LGHNA, CDR2 YNFKEQ. The V and J ends lost 4 bases and 4 bases, in that order; junction bases with no gene match: 15. The CDR3 has 19 amino acids. Here the CDR3 reads CASSLPPTSGGLSSDTQYF. In nucleotides, the CDR3 is TGTGCCAGCAGCCTTCCCCCAACTAGCGGGGGGCTTTCTTCAGATACGCAGTATTTT.

The chain carries TRBV15 and TRBJ2-7, with a possible D match to TRBD2 (6 bases). Germline assignment: CDR1 LNHNV and CDR2 YYDKDF (reference sequence). V gave up 0 bases and J gave up 0 bases, with 15 bases separating them. This CDR3 has 17 amino acids. The CDR3 spells CATSREVSGSSSYEQYF. In nucleotides, the CDR3 is TGTGCCACCAGCAGAGAGGTCAGCGGGTCAAGCTCCTACGAGCAGTACTTC.

The chain joins TRBV4-3 to TRBJ1-2, with 9 bases lining up with TRBD1. CDR3 size: 15 residues. Per the germline V gene, CDR1 is LGHNA and CDR2 is YSLEER. With 1 base clipped from V and 7 bases from J, the junction kept 7 bases outside the gene matches. CDR3 sequence reads: CASSQGPYRGLGYTF. In DNA form, the CDR3 reads TGCGCCAGCAGCCAAGGTCCATACAGGGGGCTTGGCTACACCTTC.

The CDR3 protein is CASSLGIQGNYGYTF. Written as DNA, the CDR3 is TGTGCCAGCAGCTTAGGAATTCAGGGAAACTATGGCTACACCTTC. This sequence joins TRBV7-2 and TRBJ1-2; the D gene is possibly TRBD1 (5 bases). This CDR3 region has 15 residues. The V gene's germline CDR1 is SGHTA and CDR2 FQGNSA. V lost 1 base to trimming and J lost 2 bases, with 11 bases between them.

The chain combines TRBV6-2 or TRBV6-3 with TRBJ1-2, with D hard to call. V was trimmed by 2 bases and J by 9 bases, leaving 13 bases between them. The CDR3 spans 13 residues. Germline lookup yields CDR1 MNHEY and CDR2 SVGEGT. The CDR3 DNA reads TGTGCCAGCAGTTACCTGCCGTACGGTAGCTACACCTTC. Translating it yields CASSYLPYGSYTF.